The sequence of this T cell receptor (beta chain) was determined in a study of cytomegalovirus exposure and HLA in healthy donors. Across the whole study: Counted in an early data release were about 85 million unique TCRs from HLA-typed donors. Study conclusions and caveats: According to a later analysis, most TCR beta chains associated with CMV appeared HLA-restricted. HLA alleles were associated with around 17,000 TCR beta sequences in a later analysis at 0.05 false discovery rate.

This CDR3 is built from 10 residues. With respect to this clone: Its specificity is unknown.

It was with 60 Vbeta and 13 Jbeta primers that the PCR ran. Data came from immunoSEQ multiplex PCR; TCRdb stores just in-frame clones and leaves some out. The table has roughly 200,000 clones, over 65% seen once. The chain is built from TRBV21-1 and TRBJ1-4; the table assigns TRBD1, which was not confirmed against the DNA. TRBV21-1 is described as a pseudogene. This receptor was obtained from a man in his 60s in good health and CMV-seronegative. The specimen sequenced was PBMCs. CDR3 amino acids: CATRGEKLFF. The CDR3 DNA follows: TGTGCCACTAGGGGGGAAAAACTGTTTTTT.